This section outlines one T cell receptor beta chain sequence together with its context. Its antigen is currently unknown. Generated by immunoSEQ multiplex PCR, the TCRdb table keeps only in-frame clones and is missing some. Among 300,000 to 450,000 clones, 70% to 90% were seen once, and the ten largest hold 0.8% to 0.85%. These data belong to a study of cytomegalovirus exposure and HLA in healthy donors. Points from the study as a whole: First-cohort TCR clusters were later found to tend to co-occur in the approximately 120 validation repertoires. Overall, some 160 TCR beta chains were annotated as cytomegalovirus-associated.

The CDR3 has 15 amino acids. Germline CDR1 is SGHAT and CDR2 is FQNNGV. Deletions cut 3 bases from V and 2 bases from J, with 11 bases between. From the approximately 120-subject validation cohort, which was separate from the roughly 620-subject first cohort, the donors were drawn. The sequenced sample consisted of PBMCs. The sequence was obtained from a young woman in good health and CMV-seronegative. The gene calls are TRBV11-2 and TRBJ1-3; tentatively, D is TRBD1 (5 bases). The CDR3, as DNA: TGTGCCAGCAGCTTCGGGGGAGGAACTGGAAACACCATATATTTT. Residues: CASSFGGGTGNTIYF.